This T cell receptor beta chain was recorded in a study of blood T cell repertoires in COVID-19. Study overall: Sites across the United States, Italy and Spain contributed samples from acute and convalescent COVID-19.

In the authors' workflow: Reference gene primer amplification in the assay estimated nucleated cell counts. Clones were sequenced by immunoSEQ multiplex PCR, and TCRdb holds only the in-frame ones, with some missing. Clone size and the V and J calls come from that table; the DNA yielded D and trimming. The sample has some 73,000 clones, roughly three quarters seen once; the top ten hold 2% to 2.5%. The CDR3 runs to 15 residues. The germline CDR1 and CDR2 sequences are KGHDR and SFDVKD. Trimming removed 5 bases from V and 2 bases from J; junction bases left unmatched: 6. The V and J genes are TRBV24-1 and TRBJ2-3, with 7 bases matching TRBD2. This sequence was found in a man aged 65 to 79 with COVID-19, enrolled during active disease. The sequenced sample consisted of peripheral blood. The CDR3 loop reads CATSVISGTTDTQYF. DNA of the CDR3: TGTGCCACCAGTGTTATAAGCGGGACCACAGATACGCAGTATTTT.